The rows below give T cell receptor beta chains drawn from one sample of a study of STAT3 mutations in large granular lymphocyte leukemia. Data came from immunoSEQ multiplex PCR; TCRdb stores just in-frame clones and leaves some out. Of over 2,500 clones detected, over 75% appear once; the ten largest clones hold approximately 90%. Sample: peripheral blood mononuclear cells. These receptors were collected from a woman in her 70s with T-cell large granular lymphocyte leukemia. Some clones in this sample may be carry-over from other donors' samples. CDR3s leave out the opening cysteine and the closing phenylalanine or tryptophan. Fields, in order: J gene, V gene, CDR3 protein.

J: TRBJ1-1
V: TRBV5-4
CDR3: ASSLFVGAVGGTEAF

J: TRBJ2-7
V: TRBV18
CDR3: ASSPPLSGSYEQY

J: TRBJ2-2
V: TRBV9
CDR3: ASSVVGSHTGELF

J: TRBJ1-2
V: TRBV30
CDR3: AWSHTGRDYT

J: TRBJ2-5
V: TRBV6-5
CDR3: ASSYSIPTGETQY

J: TRBJ1-5
V: TRBV27
CDR3: ASSLAGPKSNQPQH

J: TRBJ2-7
V: TRBV7-9
CDR3: ASSLEFRGEQY

J: TRBJ1-2
V: TRBV13
CDR3: ASSLSRGPGVNYGYT

J: TRBJ2-7
V: TRBV7-9
CDR3: ASSPKAGVEQY

J: TRBJ1-2
V: TRBV4-3
CDR3: ASSQDWAGGYGYT

J: TRBJ2-3
V: TRBV4-3
CDR3: ASSPRTPHTDTQY

J: TRBJ1-1
V: TRBV5-5
CDR3: ASSFGQNMNTEAF

J: TRBJ1-4
V: TRBV2
CDR3: ASRERSNEKLF

J: TRBJ2-7
V: TRBV5-4
CDR3: ASSYPGRLAGPYEQY

J: TRBJ1-2
V: TRBV19
CDR3: ASSIDRASDYGYT

J: TRBJ2-3
V: TRBV9
CDR3: ASSASPGGPGTQY

J: TRBJ2-3
V: TRBV18
CDR3: ASSLGLAGTDTQY

J: TRBJ1-4
V: TRBV11-2
CDR3: ARGTDLERTNEKLF

J: TRBJ1-4
V: TRBV14
CDR3: ASSQDDRGTNEKLF

J: TRBJ1-6
V: TRBV5-1
CDR3: ASSYRGHDSPLH

J: TRBJ2-7
V: TRBV7-9
CDR3: ASSFRSYEQY

J: TRBJ1-6
V: TRBV28
CDR3: ASSLPGTSDSPLH

J: TRBJ2-3
V: TRBV11-2
CDR3: ASSLNADTQY

J: TRBJ1-4
V: TRBV18
CDR3: ASSPPSLQGEKLF

J: TRBJ2-7
V: TRBV9
CDR3: ASSASGGAGHEQY

J: TRBJ2-3
V: TRBV5-1
CDR3: ASSLGTLGTDTQY

J: TRBJ2-5
V: TRBV20-1
CDR3: SARYRETQY

J: TRBJ2-5
V: TRBV18
CDR3: ASSPRGPEETQY

J: TRBJ2-5
V: TRBV5-4
CDR3: ASSLLKGETQY

J: TRBJ2-7
V: TRBV5-1
CDR3: ASSLGLKHKPPSYEQY

J: TRBJ2-7
V: TRBV7-2
CDR3: ASSPRTSGGGFEQY

J: TRBJ2-2
V: TRBV6-5
CDR3: ASSYSTSNTGELF

J: TRBJ2-7
V: TRBV7-9
CDR3: ASSLQGAQY

J: TRBJ2-2
V: TRBV18
CDR3: ASSTTGNTGELF

J: TRBJ2-1
V: TRBV11-2
CDR3: ASSGGALYNEQF

J: TRBJ1-2
V: TRBV19
CDR3: ASRGDMANYGYT

J: TRBJ1-1
V: TRBV2
CDR3: ASREGFTEAF